This is a list of T cell receptor beta chains from one sample in a study of shared clonotypes between healthy human individuals. The data were produced by immunoSEQ multiplex PCR, yet TCRdb's version contains in-frame clones alone and is incomplete. The sample yields millions of clones, around nine tenths seen once. Sequenced: naive CD4+ T cells sorted from blood. The receptor source for this set is a man younger than 35 in good health. Both conserved end residues are part of each CDR3. The D gene is left open where the match is weak. Expanded clones are given a class, and other clones once, few, many or no size at all.

TRBV6-5	TRBJ2-1	NA	NA	CASGRGGGNNEQFF	TGTGCCAGCGGCCGAGGGGGGGGGAACAATGAGCAGTTCTTC
TRBV7-2	TRBJ2-7	NA	NA	CASSHLEDSYEQYF	TGTGCCAGCAGCCACCTCGAGGACTCCTACGAGCAGTACTTC
TRBV6-6	TRBJ1-2	NA	NA	CASSYWVAYGYTF	TGTGCCAGCAGTTACTGGGTGGCCTATGGCTACACCTTC
TRBV2	TRBJ2-5	NA	NA	CASSETKETQYF	TGTGCCAGCAGTGAAACCAAAGAGACCCAGTACTTC
TRBV19	TRBJ1-3	NA	NA	CASSIMGRGNSGNTIYF	TGTGCCAGTAGTATAATGGGCCGGGGGAACTCTGGAAACACCATATATTTT
TRBV7-2	TRBJ2-1	NA	once	CASSLGGDEQFF	TGTGCCAGCAGCTTAGGGGGGGATGAGCAGTTCTTC
TRBV15	TRBJ1-1	NA	NA	CATSRDLISAFF	TGTGCCACCAGCAGAGATCTTATTTCAGCTTTCTTT
TRBV30	TRBJ2-5	TRBD2	NA	CAWSGLAGGRKGDETQYF	TGTGCCTGGAGTGGGCTAGCGGGAGGACGAAAGGGGGACGAGACCCAGTACTTC
TRBV7-8	TRBJ1-5	NA	NA	CASSLEGLWQPQHF	TGTGCCAGCAGCTTAGAGGGTTTATGGCAGCCCCAGCATTTT
TRBV10-1	TRBJ2-5	TRBD2	NA	CASSEGLAGTQETQYF	TGCGCCAGCAGTGAAGGCCTAGCGGGGACCCAAGAGACCCAGTACTTC
TRBV30	TRBJ2-2	NA	NA	CAWKRRGNTGELFF	TGTGCCTGGAAAAGGAGGGGAAACACCGGGGAGCTGTTTTTT
TRBV5-4	TRBJ1-2	NA	NA	CASSLGAGWGYTF	TGTGCCAGCAGCTTGGGGGCAGGGTGGGGCTACACCTTC
TRBV6-1	TRBJ1-5	NA	NA	CASATGRMDQPQHF	TGTGCCAGCGCAACAGGGAGAATGGATCAGCCCCAGCATTTT
TRBV28	TRBJ1-3	NA	once	CASSFPQGISGNTIYF	TGTGCCAGCAGTTTCCCTCAGGGGATCTCCGGAAACACCATATATTTT
TRBV18	TRBJ2-5	NA	NA	CASSPGAAQETQYF	TGTGCCAGCTCACCAGGGGCAGCCCAAGAGACCCAGTACTTC
TRBV10-3	TRBJ2-1	TRBD2	once	CAISPGTSGSRVNEQFF	TGTGCCATCAGCCCGGGAACTAGCGGGTCCAGGGTCAATGAGCAGTTCTTC
TRBV30	TRBJ2-3	NA	NA	CAWTIGGRTDTQYF	TGTGCCTGGACGATCGGGGGGCGGACAGATACGCAGTATTTT